This TCR beta chain was sequenced for a study of vaccination effects on CD4 cells after COVID-19 (dated by TCRdb to between 2021 and 2024). Some background on the complete study: The ViraFEST assay stimulated PBMC with viral peptide pools and then used TCR sequencing to identify antigen-specific CD4+ T cell clonotypes by expansion. A few million PBMC per well were cultured with about 9.6 ug/ml peptides in IMDM containing approximately 4.6% human AB serum, roughly 9.5 IU/ml IL-2 and gentamicin. After vaccination, three convalescent patients were sampled both early (day +14) and late (day +241, +227, +161 respectively). Post-vaccine samples across the study were collected a median of 72 days after the second dose, with a range of 14 to 241. The study compared SARS-CoV-2 spike-specific CD4+ TCR repertoires before and after mRNA vaccination in COVID-19 convalescent patients and infection-naive vaccine recipients. Cultures from other donors in the study were sequenced with the Oncomine TCR Beta short-read assay on an Illumina iSeq 100. A total of 9 to 11 COVID-19 convalescent patients and several SARS-CoV-2-naive healthy vaccine recipients were included in the full study.

There are 14 amino acids in the CDR3, from cysteine to phenylalanine inclusive. Of the read, only the CDR3 DNA is kept; its 42 bases are in frame from base 1. The V end loses 4 bases and the J end loses 3 bases, and a stretch of 12 bases separates them. CDR1 and CDR2 are read off the germline V gene (reference sequence) as LNHDA and SQIVND. Library construction relied on the immunoSEQ multiplex PCR assay. DNA from the cultured and isolated CD4+ T cells underwent TCR beta CDR3 sequencing. The original methods were these. Non-productive TCR sequences were removed, reads were trimmed to the CDR3 region, and CDR3s of at least 7 amino acids were retained. Antigen-specific clonotypes were identified using the MANAFEST web app by comparison of expansion in peptide wells against reference cultures. Positive clones required FDR<0.05 expansion versus reference and all other wells, odds ratio above 5, and frequency above 0.1% in two replicate wells. A clonotype was called cross-reactive if it was significantly expanded both in SARS-CoV-2 spike wells and in at least one common cold coronavirus spike condition. CDR3 similarity was assessed by Levenshtein distance using the stringdist R package, and unrooted trees were constructed with ape in R 3.6.1. TCRdb provides this immuneACCESS table in a form limited to in-frame rearrangements. Some clones are lacking; in checked studies, under half of them reflect an unresolved V gene, and why the rest are absent is not known. V and J calls and clone size come straight from that table; D and trimming were deduced from the DNA. Within this sample are around 50,000 clones, with 74% of them counted one time only. Of the sample, under 7% falls within the top ten clones.

General conclusions and limits of the study: In convalescent patients, the post-vaccine spike-reactive repertoire was composed mainly of new vaccine-induced clones that were largely distinct from infection-induced clones. The study was limited by a small number of convalescent patients, and early post-infection timepoints were lacking. Clones induced by infection and clones induced by vaccination both contracted markedly at late timepoints after vaccination, which fits with T cell responses waning over time.

In this sample, this clone turned up a few times. It has no known antigen specificity. Within one base of it there is no much larger clone, and no base qualities were kept. After less than eleven days of culture, CD4+ T cells were isolated with the EasySep CD4+ T cell isolation kit. Convalescent patients had PCR-confirmed SARS-CoV-2 infection between March and December 2020, before Alpha, Beta and Delta variants emerged in the United States. Each participant received two doses of an mRNA SARS-CoV-2 vaccine, either BNT162b2 or mRNA-1273. Half of the culture medium was replaced with fresh IL-2-containing medium on days 3 and 7. Unless noted otherwise, every peptide stimulation condition was grown in triplicate wells. Using Ficoll-Paque Plus gradient centrifugation, PBMC were separated from whole blood and then either used fresh or cryopreserved at -140C. The QIAamp micro DNA kit was used to extract genomic DNA from the cultured CD4+ T cells.

The rearranged chain carries TRBV19 and TRBJ1-2, with no confident D gene call. This specimen consisted of CD4+ T cells from PBMCs cultured without peptide, obtained after COVID-19 vaccination. This clonotype originated in a human donor who had a prior SARS-CoV-2 infection. The nucleotide sequence reads as follows: TGTGCCAGTAGTAGGAGTGGGTGGGACTATGGCTACACCTTC. Its protein reads: CASSRSGWDYGYTF.